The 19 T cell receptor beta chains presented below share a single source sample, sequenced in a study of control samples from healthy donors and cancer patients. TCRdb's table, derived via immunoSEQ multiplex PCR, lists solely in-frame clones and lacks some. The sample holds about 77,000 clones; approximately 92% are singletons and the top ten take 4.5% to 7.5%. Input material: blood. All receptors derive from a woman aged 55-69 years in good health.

The CDR3 sequence is CATSDRRVGDTQYF. CDR3 bases: TGTGCCACCAGTGACCGACGAGTGGGGGATACGCAGTATTTT. V is TRBV24-1 and J is TRBJ2-3; D unclear. Trimming pared 4 bases from V and 6 bases from J, leaving 13 bases between. The V gene's germline CDR1 is KGHDR and CDR2 SFDVKD. This CDR3 contains 14 residues.

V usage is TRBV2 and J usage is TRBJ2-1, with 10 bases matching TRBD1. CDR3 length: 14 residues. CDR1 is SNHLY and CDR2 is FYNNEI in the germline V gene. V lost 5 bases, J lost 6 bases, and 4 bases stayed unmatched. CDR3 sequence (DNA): TGTGCCAGCAGTACCGACAGGGGGCGCAATGAGCAGTTCTTC. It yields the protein CASSTDRGRNEQFF. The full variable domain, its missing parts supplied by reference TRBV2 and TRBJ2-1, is EPEVTQTPSHQVTQMGQEVILRCVPISNHLYFYWYRQILGQKVEFLVSFYNNEISEKSEIFDDQFSVERPDGSNFTLKIRSTKLEDSAMYFCASSTDRGRNEQFFGPGTRLTVL.

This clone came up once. CDR3 DNA: TGTGCCAGCAGCCCAGACAGTAACTATGGCTACACCTTC. Translated: CASSPDSNYGYTF. This rearrangement joins TRBV7-8 to TRBJ1-2; tentatively, D is TRBD1 (5 bases). The germline V gene has CDR1 SGHVS and CDR2 FQNEAQ. V dropped 5 bases and J dropped 1 base, with 8 bases sitting between them. The CDR3 extends over 13 amino acids.

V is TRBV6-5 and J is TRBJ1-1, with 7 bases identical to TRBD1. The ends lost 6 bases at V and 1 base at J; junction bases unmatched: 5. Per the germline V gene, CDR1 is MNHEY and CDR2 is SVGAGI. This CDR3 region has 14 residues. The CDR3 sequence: CASSRDSPNTEAFF. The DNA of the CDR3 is TGTGCCAGCAGCCGGGACAGCCCGAACACTGAAGCTTTCTTT.

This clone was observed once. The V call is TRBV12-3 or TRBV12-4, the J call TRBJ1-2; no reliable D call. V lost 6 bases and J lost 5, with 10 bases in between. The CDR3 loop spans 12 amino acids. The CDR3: CASRDSTYGYTF. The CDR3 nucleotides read TGTGCCAGCAGGGATTCCACATATGGCTACACCTTC.

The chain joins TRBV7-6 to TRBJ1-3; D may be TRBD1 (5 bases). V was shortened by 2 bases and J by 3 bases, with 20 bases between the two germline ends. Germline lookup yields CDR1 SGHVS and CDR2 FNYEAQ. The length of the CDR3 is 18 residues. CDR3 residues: CASSLFSLPGSYGNTIYF. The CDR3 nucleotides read TGTGCCAGCAGCTTATTCTCTCTACCAGGGTCGTATGGAAACACCATATATTTT. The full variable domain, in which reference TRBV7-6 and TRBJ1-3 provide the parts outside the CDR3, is GAGVSQSPRYKVTKRGQDVALRCDPISGHVSLYWYRQALGQGPEFLTYFNYEAQQDKSGLPNDRFSAERPEGSISTLTIQRTEQRDSAMYRCASSLFSLPGSYGNTIYFGEGSWLTVV.

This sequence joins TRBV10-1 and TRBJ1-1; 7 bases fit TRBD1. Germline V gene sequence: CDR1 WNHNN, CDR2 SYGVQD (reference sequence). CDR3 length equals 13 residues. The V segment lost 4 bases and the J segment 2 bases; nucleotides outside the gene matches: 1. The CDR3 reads CASSGQGNTEAFF. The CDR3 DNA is TGCGCCAGCAGTGGACAGGGTAACACTGAAGCTTTCTTT.

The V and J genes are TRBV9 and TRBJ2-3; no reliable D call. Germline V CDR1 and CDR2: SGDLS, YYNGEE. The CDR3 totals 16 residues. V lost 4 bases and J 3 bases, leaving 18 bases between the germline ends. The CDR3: CASSRDFTFSTDTQYF. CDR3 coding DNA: TGTGCCAGCAGCAGGGATTTCACGTTTTCTACAGATACGCAGTATTTT.

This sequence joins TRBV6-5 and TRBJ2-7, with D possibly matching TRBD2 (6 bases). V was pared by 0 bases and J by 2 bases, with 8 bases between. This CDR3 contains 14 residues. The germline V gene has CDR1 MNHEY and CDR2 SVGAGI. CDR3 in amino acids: CASSYSTGAYEQYF. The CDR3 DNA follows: TGTGCCAGCAGTTACTCTACGGGGGCCTACGAGCAGTACTTC.

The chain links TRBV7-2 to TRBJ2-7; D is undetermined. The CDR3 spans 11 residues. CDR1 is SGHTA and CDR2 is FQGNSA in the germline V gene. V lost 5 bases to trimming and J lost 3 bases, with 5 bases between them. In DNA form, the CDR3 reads TGTGCCAGCAGCCTCTTCTACGAGCAGTACTTC. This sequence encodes CASSLFYEQYF.

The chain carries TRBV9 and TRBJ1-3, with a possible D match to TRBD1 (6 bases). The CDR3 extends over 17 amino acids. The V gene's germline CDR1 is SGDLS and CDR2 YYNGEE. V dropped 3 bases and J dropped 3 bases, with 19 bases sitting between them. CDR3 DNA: TGTGCCAGCAGCGAAAGGGGGGACTCCGCCCTTGGAAACACCATATATTTT. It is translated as CASSERGDSALGNTIYF.

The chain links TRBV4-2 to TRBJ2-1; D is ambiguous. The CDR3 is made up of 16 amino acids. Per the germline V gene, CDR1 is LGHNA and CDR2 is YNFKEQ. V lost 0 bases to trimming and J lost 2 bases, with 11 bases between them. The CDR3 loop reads CASSQDLRSTYNEQFF. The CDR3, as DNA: TGTGCCAGCAGCCAAGATCTCCGCAGTACCTACAATGAGCAGTTCTTC.

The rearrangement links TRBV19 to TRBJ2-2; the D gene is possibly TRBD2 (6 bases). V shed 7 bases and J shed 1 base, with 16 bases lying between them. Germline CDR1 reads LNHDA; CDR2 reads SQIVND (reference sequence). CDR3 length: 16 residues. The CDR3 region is CASTMRVAENTGELFF. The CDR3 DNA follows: TGTGCCAGTACCATGAGAGTAGCGGAGAACACCGGGGAGCTGTTTTTT.

CDR3 sequence (DNA): TGTGCCAGCAGTTTGCCTAGCGGGAGGCATGAGCAGTTCTTC. It codes for CASSLPSGRHEQFF. V usage is TRBV6-2 or TRBV6-3 and J usage is TRBJ2-1; 11 nucleotides agree with TRBD2. The CDR3 runs to 14 residues. CDR1 and CDR2 (germline): MNHEY, SVGEGT. J lost 8 bases, V lost 4 bases, and 4 bases had no gene match.

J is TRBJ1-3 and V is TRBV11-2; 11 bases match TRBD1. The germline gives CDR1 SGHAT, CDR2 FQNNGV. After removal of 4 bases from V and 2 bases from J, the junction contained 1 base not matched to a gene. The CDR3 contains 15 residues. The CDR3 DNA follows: TGTGCCAGCAGCTCGGGACAGGGGGCTGGAAACACCATATATTTT. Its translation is CASSSGQGAGNTIYF.

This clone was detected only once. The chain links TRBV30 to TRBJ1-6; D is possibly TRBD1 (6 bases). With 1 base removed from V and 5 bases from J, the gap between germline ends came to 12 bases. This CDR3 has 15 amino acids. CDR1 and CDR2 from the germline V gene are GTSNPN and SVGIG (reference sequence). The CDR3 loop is CAWSALGADNSPLHF. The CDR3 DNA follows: TGTGCCTGGAGTGCGCTGGGGGCAGATAATTCACCCCTCCACTTT.

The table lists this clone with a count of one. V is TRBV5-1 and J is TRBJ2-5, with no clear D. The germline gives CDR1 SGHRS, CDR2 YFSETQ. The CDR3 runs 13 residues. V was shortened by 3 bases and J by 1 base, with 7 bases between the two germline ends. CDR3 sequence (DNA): TGCGCCAGCAGCTGGACGGTCCAAGAGACCCAGTACTTC. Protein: CASSWTVQETQYF.

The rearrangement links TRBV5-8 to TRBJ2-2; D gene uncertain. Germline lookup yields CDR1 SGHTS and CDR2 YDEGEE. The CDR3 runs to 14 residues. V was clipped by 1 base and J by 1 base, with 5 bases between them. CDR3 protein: CASSLTQNTGELFF. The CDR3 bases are TGTGCCAGCAGCTTGACCCAGAACACCGGGGAGCTGTTTTTT.

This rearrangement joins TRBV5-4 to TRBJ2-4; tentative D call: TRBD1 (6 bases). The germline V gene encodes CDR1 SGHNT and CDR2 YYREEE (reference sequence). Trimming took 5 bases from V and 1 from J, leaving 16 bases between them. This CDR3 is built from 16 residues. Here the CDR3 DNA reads TGTGCCAGCAGAGACAGACCAACAGGGGCCAAAAACATTCAGTACTTC. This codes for CASRDRPTGAKNIQYF.